This is a list of T cell receptor beta chains from one sample in a study of vaccination effects on CD4 cells after COVID-19. Antigens for these TCRs are unknown. Sequencing was performed with immunoSEQ multiplex PCR; in TCRdb, only in-frame clones are kept and a portion is missing. The profile shows about 45,000 clones, about 80% of them singletons. This sample comprised CD4+ T cells from PBMCs cultured with SARS-CoV-2 spike peptides, obtained before COVID-19 vaccination. These receptors were taken from a human donor who received a COVID-19 vaccine. Each CDR3 is given with its conserved first and last residue. Fields, in order: D gene, J gene, V gene, clone size, CDR3 protein. D genes are given only for firm matches. The size field is filled for only some rows; it gives once, few, many or a size class.

>-|TRBJ2-1|TRBV9|-
CASSLQGQSADEQFF
>TRBD2|TRBJ2-1|TRBV7-8|-
CASSLARGDNNEQFF
>TRBD1|TRBJ1-5|TRBV6-5|few
CASRDAQGDQPQHF
>-|TRBJ1-1|TRBV5-1|-
CASSLQWSVNTEAFF
>-|TRBJ1-2|TRBV7-2|large
CASSLSTNANYGYTF
>-|TRBJ2-2|TRBV2|-
CASSPGPGELFF
>-|TRBJ2-3|TRBV4-3|-
CASSQEFASADTQYF
>-|TRBJ1-1|TRBV21-1|once
CASSKRRDRERCGAFF
>-|TRBJ2-1|TRBV5-1|-
CASSLSTGSSYNEQFF
>-|TRBJ1-1|TRBV5-6|-
CASSRPGGLNTEAFF
>-|TRBJ1-2|TRBV3-1/TRBV3-2|-
CASSQTRVGYTF
>TRBD1|TRBJ1-1|TRBV5-1|-
CASAIIPGQGAEAFF
>-|TRBJ1-3|TRBV6-5|-
CASRDLLSGNTIYF
>TRBD1|TRBJ2-1|TRBV2|-
CASSDRGNEQFF
>TRBD1|TRBJ1-2|TRBV4-3|-
CASSQAGGTLNYGYTF
>TRBD2|TRBJ2-3|TRBV4-1|-
CASSPMGLAPDTQYF
>TRBD1|TRBJ1-2|TRBV14|-
CASSQAGKSNPGQWARF
>TRBD1|TRBJ2-2|TRBV27|few
CASTSRQGATGELFF
>-|TRBJ1-6|TRBV6-6|-
CASSYDGTSPLHF
>-|TRBJ1-2|TRBV28|-
CASINGGKENYGYTF
>TRBD1|TRBJ1-5|TRBV7-2|-
CASSLPGGVTKQPQHF
>-|TRBJ1-4|TRBV19|-
CASSIGTIDNEKLFF
>TRBD2|TRBJ2-2|TRBV7-7|-
CAAGGGLTGELFF
>-|TRBJ1-1|TRBV5-5|-
CASSLRPNTEAFF
>-|TRBJ1-2|TRBV7-2|-
CASSLVTAGYGYTF
>-|TRBJ2-3|TRBV7-2|-
CASSLDRTSTDTQYF
>-|TRBJ1-4|TRBV7-2|-
CASRTGAQNEKLFF
>TRBD1|TRBJ1-3|TRBV5-4|-
CASSSWTGFGNTIYF
>TRBD2|TRBJ2-1|TRBV14|-
CASSSWGGSYNEQFF
>-|TRBJ2-5|TRBV4-2|-
CASSQGGGTQYF
>TRBD2|TRBJ2-2|TRBV7-2|-
CASSSRATSGNTGELFF
>-|TRBJ1-6|TRBV6-5|-
CASRTGGFYNSPLHF
>TRBD1|TRBJ2-2|TRBV6-6|-
CASSSPGQEVFF
>-|TRBJ1-2|TRBV5-1|-
CASSLDTTEGYTF